This TCR beta chain appears in the sequencing data of a study of blood T cell repertoires in COVID-19. Overall study context: Some COVID-19 samples were acute and others convalescent; all came from the United States, Italy and Spain. T cells, B-cell-depleted T cells, or PBMCs provided the cDNA or gDNA that served as material.

Germline V CDR1 and CDR2: MNHEY, SVGAGI. CDR3 size: 15 residues. V was pared by 4 bases and J by 0 bases, with 10 bases between. Participant ages covered about 18 to 90 years across 20 to 25 US areas. Exposed enrollees encountered a COVID-19 case at some point within 2 weeks before study entry. This table comes from immunoSEQ multiplex PCR, and its TCRdb copy is limited to in-frame clones, with some not included. The repertoire holds approximately 300,000 clones, with around 85% as singletons. This chain joins TRBV6-5 and TRBJ1-3; D gene unclear. The source material was PBMCs or T cells enriched from blood (not recorded which). This TCR derives from a woman in her 30s who had been exposed to COVID-19. The CDR3, as DNA: TGTGCCAGCAGTTCCAAATTCAGCTCTGGAAACACCATATATTTT. Amino acid sequence: CASSSKFSSGNTIYF.